This is a list of T cell receptor beta chains from one sample in a study of control samples from healthy donors and cancer patients. Generated by immunoSEQ multiplex PCR, the TCRdb table keeps only in-frame clones and is missing some. This sample has around 110,000 clones, with roughly nine tenths found just once. Sequenced sample: PBMCs. The source of these receptors is a woman aged 45-59 years with colorectal cancer. The CDR3 runs from the conserved cysteine through the conserved F or W. The D gene is left open where the match is weak. Not all rows give a size; the values are once, few, many and, for expanded clones, a class.

D gene	clone size	J gene	CDR3 length	V gene	CDR3 DNA	CDR3 protein
TRBD2	few	TRBJ2-5	15	TRBV5-4	TGTGCCAGCAGCTTGGCTAGCGGGAGCCAAGAGACCCAGTACTTC	CASSLASGSQETQYF
NA	few	TRBJ1-1	14	TRBV7-9	TGTGCCAGCAGCTCCCGGGGGGCAGGGACTGAAGCTTTCTTT	CASSSRGAGTEAFF
NA	NA	TRBJ1-4	13	TRBV6-5	TGTGCCAGCAGCGGGCTCGGGGGGGAAAAACTGTTTTTT	CASSGLGGEKLFF
TRBD2	NA	TRBJ2-5	14	TRBV30	TGTGCCTGGAGTGTAAGCGGGAGTTGGGAGACCCAGTACTTC	CAWSVSGSWETQYF
TRBD1	NA	TRBJ1-2	13	TRBV5-4	TGTGCCAGCAGCTCGGGACAGAGCTATGGCTACACCTTC	CASSSGQSYGYTF
TRBD1	NA	TRBJ2-2	14	TRBV19	TGTGCCGGAAGACAGGGGGCAAGAACCGGGGAGCTGTTTTTT	CAGRQGARTGELFF
NA	NA	TRBJ2-1	15	TRBV5-5	TGTGCCAGCAGCTCCACACCAAGCTCCTACAATGAGCAGTTCTTC	CASSSTPSSYNEQFF
NA	NA	TRBJ2-1	11	TRBV24-1	TGTGCCACCAGTTTGAGTAATGAGCAGTTCTTC	CATSLSNEQFF
NA	once	TRBJ1-1	12	TRBV7-8	TGTGCCAGCAGCGTTAACAGGGACGGAGCTTTCTTT	CASSVNRDGAFF
TRBD1	NA	TRBJ1-5	18	TRBV28	TGTGCCAGCAGAATCCTAGCACCCGGGACAGGGAAAAATCAGCCCCAGCATTTT	CASRILAPGTGKNQPQHF
TRBD1	NA	TRBJ2-6	17	TRBV15	TGTGCCACCAGCGGAATTAACAGGGGTACCGGGGCCAACGTCCTGACTTTC	CATSGINRGTGANVLTF
NA	NA	TRBJ1-5	13	TRBV12-3/TRBV12-4	TGTGCCAGCAGTTCCGACATATTTCAGCCCCAGCATTTT	CASSSDIFQPQHF
NA	NA	TRBJ2-7	13	TRBV27	TGTGCCAGCAGTTTAACCCTCAGCTACGAGCAGTACTTC	CASSLTLSYEQYF
NA	NA	TRBJ1-4	13	TRBV19	TGTGCCAGTAGTCCCACAGGGACGGAAAAACTGTTTTTT	CASSPTGTEKLFF
NA	NA	TRBJ2-7	13	TRBV10-1	TGCGCCAGCAGTGAGTGGTCCTGGGGAGGGCAGTACTTC	CASSEWSWGGQYF
NA	NA	TRBJ2-5	17	TRBV7-6	TGTGCCAGCACCCTCCGCCGAAAATGGACAGCTGTGGAGACCCAGTACTTC	CASTLRRKWTAVETQYF
TRBD1	NA	TRBJ1-5	15	TRBV9	TGTGCCAGCAGCACTCAAGGGGGCAGCAATCAGCCCCAGCATTTT	CASSTQGGSNQPQHF